Given below is one TCR beta chain in context. The antigen is undetermined. A second PCR, run for about 7 to 12 cycles, used a sample-barcoded 5' primer plus a J-beta primer mix. Every molecule of cDNA carried a tag from a template-switch adaptor with 12 random nucleotides. TCRdb ran MiXCR on the 5' RACE reads and lists one entry per CDR3 protein. The data contain approximately 800,000 distinct CDR3 sequences, more than 50% of them singletons. The sample originates from a study of blood T cells in healthy people across ages. Findings of the study overall: It was the long-lived donors that had more naive CD4+ cells and higher diversity than aged donors. Without sorted subsets, naive and antigen-experienced compartments could not be conclusively compared. Roughly linear age-related decline in beta diversity appeared, significant by age approximately 41.

The CDR3 runs 12 residues. The V gene's germline CDR1 is DFQATT and CDR2 SNEGSKA (reference sequence). The TCR was taken from a man in his forties or fifties in good health. The sample consisted of blood. The chain carries TRBV20-1 and TRBJ2-5, with D possibly matching TRBD1 (6 bases). The chain's CDR3 is CRAPGEWETQYF. As DNA, the CDR3 is TGCAGGGCTCCAGGGGAGTGGGAGACCCAGTACTTC.